Listed below are T cell receptor beta chains from one sample, sequenced in a study of T cells in localized non-small cell lung cancer. TCRdb keeps only in-frame clones here, not all; method: immunoSEQ multiplex PCR. The table includes fewer than 35,000 clones, about 89% detected once. The input for sequencing was peripheral blood, taken before any cancer treatment. The receptors come from a female donor over 55 with stage I lung adenocarcinoma. The CDR3 runs from the conserved cysteine through the conserved F or W. D genes are given only for firm matches. Part of the rows lack a size; the others show once, few, many or a class for expanded clones.

TRBD2	TRBV9	.	TRBJ2-7	TGTGCCAGCAGCGTGGCTGCTAGCGGGCTTGGCCTGAACGAGCAGTACTTC	CASSVAASGLGLNEQYF
.	TRBV6-5	.	TRBJ1-3	TGTGCCAGCAGCAGGGGACATAAGTACACCATATATTTT	CASSRGHKYTIYF
.	TRBV28	.	TRBJ1-4	TGTGCCAGCACCTCTTTTGAAAGTCCCAATGAAAAACTGTTTTTT	CASTSFESPNEKLFF
TRBD1	TRBV9	.	TRBJ2-5	TGTGCCAGCAACCGGGACAGGGAAGAGACCCAGTACTTC	CASNRDREETQYF
TRBD2	TRBV7-3	.	TRBJ2-1	TGTGCCAGCAGCTCCGGGAGGGCCTCCTACAATGAGCAGTTCTTC	CASSSGRASYNEQFF
TRBD1	TRBV11-2	.	TRBJ2-5	TGTGCCAGCAGCGACAGGGGGCTCGTTGAGACCCAGTACTTC	CASSDRGLVETQYF
.	TRBV5-1	.	TRBJ1-1	TGCGCCAGCAATGGGGACCGTAGTGAAGCTTTCTTT	CASNGDRSEAFF
.	TRBV2	.	TRBJ1-5	TGTGCCAGCAGTGATCAGGGCGGTAATCAGCCCCAGCATTTT	CASSDQGGNQPQHF
.	TRBV30	.	TRBJ2-5	TGTGCCTGGAATACTCGAGGGGGCGGAGGGGAGACCCAGTACTTC	CAWNTRGGGGETQYF
TRBD2	TRBV11-2	.	TRBJ2-5	TGTGCCAGCAGCTTAGGATCCCTAGCGGGTAGCCAAGAGACCCAGTACTTC	CASSLGSLAGSQETQYF
TRBD2	TRBV7-3	.	TRBJ2-1	TGTGCCAGCAGCTCGGGACTAGCGGTCTACAATGAGCAGTTCTTC	CASSSGLAVYNEQFF
.	TRBV25-1	.	TRBJ2-7	TGTGCCAGCGCCGAGCTTCACAAGGCCTACGAGCAGTACTTC	CASAELHKAYEQYF
.	TRBV18	.	TRBJ1-2	TGTGCCAGCTCACCAAACACCAATAACTATGGCTACACCTTC	CASSPNTNNYGYTF
TRBD1	TRBV11-2	.	TRBJ2-7	TGTGCCAGCAGCTTACGACAGGGATACTACGAGCAGTACTTC	CASSLRQGYYEQYF
.	TRBV5-1	.	TRBJ2-7	TGCGCCAGCAGCAGTGGGGGCTACGAGCAGTACTTC	CASSSGGYEQYF
.	TRBV27	.	TRBJ2-3	TGTGCCAGCAGTTTAGGCCGGACTCTTTTCGGCACAGATACGCAGTATTTT	CASSLGRTLFGTDTQYF
TRBD2	TRBV7-2	.	TRBJ2-7	TGTGCCAGCACCTTAACAGGGACTAGCGGTTACGAGCAGTACTTC	CASTLTGTSGYEQYF
TRBD1	TRBV28	.	TRBJ1-2	TGTGCCACCAGAGAACAGGGGGCAAGTGGCTACACCTTC	CATREQGASGYTF
.	TRBV5-4	.	TRBJ1-1	TGTGCCAGCAGCCCCGGACAGCTTTTGAACACTGAAGCTTTCTTT	CASSPGQLLNTEAFF
TRBD1	TRBV6-6	.	TRBJ2-3	TGTGCCAGCAGCTTACCAGGGGGCTCTAGCACAGATACGCAGTATTTT	CASSLPGGSSTDTQYF
.	TRBV5-1	.	TRBJ2-3	TGCGCCAGCAGCTTGGCCAGGCCGACCAGCACAGATACGCAGTATTTT	CASSLARPTSTDTQYF
TRBD1	TRBV10-3	.	TRBJ1-1	TGTGCCATCAGCGCCGGGACAGGAGCGGGGAACACTGAAGCTTTCTTT	CAISAGTGAGNTEAFF
TRBD2	TRBV4-3	.	TRBJ2-7	TGCGCCAGCAGCCAAGATGCCGGGAGGGGCGAGCAGTACTTC	CASSQDAGRGEQYF
TRBD1	TRBV28	.	TRBJ1-1	TGTGCCAGCAGTTTATGGGACAGGGGAGCTTTCTTT	CASSLWDRGAFF
.	TRBV5-6	.	TRBJ2-1	TGTGCCAGCAGCTTGAGTGGGGGCGCGGGCTCCTACAATGAGCAGTTCTTC	CASSLSGGAGSYNEQFF
.	TRBV12-5	.	TRBJ2-3	TGTGCTAGTGGCCCCTACCGGGTGGGGGGAGGAGATACGCAGTATTTT	CASGPYRVGGGDTQYF
TRBD2	TRBV7-2	once	TRBJ2-1	TGTGCCAGCAGCTTAGTGGTCGGCGGGAGGGCCTACAATGAGCAGTTCTTC	CASSLVVGGRAYNEQFF
.	TRBV9	.	TRBJ2-1	TGTGCCAGCAGCGTAGATGGGGATGAGCAGTTCTTC	CASSVDGDEQFF
TRBD1	TRBV19	.	TRBJ1-1	TGTGCCAGTAGTATCCTGCAACCGACAGGGCGAGCTTTCTTT	CASSILQPTGRAFF
TRBD1	TRBV19	.	TRBJ1-5	TGTGCCAGTACCGGGACAGGGGGCAGTCAGCCCCAGCATTTT	CASTGTGGSQPQHF
.	TRBV28	.	TRBJ1-2	TGTGCCAGCAGTTTTTTGCCCGAGGGTGTTGGCTACACCTTC	CASSFLPEGVGYTF
.	TRBV19	.	TRBJ2-3	TGTGCCAGTAGTATCCGAGGGCCTCGAGGTACGCAGTATTTT	CASSIRGPRGTQYF
TRBD2	TRBV18	.	TRBJ2-1	TGTGCCAGCTCATCACCGGGACTAGCGGGAGTTTATGAGCAGTTCTTC	CASSSPGLAGVYEQFF
TRBD2	TRBV5-1	.	TRBJ2-4	TGCGCCAGCAGCTTGGCCCCCCCAGCGGGAGGTATGGGAGGGAGAGCCAAAAACATTCAGTACTTC	CASSLAPPAGGMGGRAKNIQYF
TRBD1	TRBV19	.	TRBJ1-4	TGTGCCAGTAGTATCATCAGGGGGTACTCTAATGAAAAACTGTTTTTT	CASSIIRGYSNEKLFF
TRBD1	TRBV18	once	TRBJ1-1	TGTGCCAGCGGACGGGACAGGAACACTGAAGCTTTCTTT	CASGRDRNTEAFF
.	TRBV19	.	TRBJ2-5	TGTGCCAGTAGTATCGGTCGTCAGGTTCGGGGGGAGACCCAGTACTTC	CASSIGRQVRGETQYF
.	TRBV28	.	TRBJ1-2	TGTGCCAGCAGTCCCCGACAGGTATATGGCTACACCTTC	CASSPRQVYGYTF
.	TRBV30	.	TRBJ2-2	TGTGCCTGGAGTATAAAGGTCAACACCGGGGAGCTGTTTTTT	CAWSIKVNTGELFF
.	TRBV5-3	.	TRBJ1-1	TGTGCCAGAAGCTTACGCCCCGAAGCTTTCTTT	CARSLRPEAFF
.	TRBV11-2	.	TRBJ2-3	TGTGCCAGCAGCTCTAGCACAGATACGCAGTATTTT	CASSSSTDTQYF
.	TRBV6-5	.	TRBJ1-3	TGTGCCAGCAGTTATCGCCCCACCAGTGTCGGAAACACCATATATTTT	CASSYRPTSVGNTIYF
.	TRBV10-3	.	TRBJ2-2	TGTGCCATCAGTGTGGCAGGGGTTGTACACACCGGGGAGCTGTTTTTT	CAISVAGVVHTGELFF
.	TRBV18	.	TRBJ1-1	TGTGCCAGCGCACCGACAGGGAACACTGAAGCTTTCTTT	CASAPTGNTEAFF
TRBD1	TRBV5-4	.	TRBJ2-5	TGTGCCAGCAGCCTGACAGGGGAACAAGAGACCCAGTACTTC	CASSLTGEQETQYF
TRBD2	TRBV28	once	TRBJ2-1	TGTGCCAGCAGTTTACCGGGACTAGCGGGAGTAGGTGAGCAGTTCTTC	CASSLPGLAGVGEQFF
.	TRBV6-6	once	TRBJ1-2	TGTGCCAGCAGCAACTGGGGATCTTCTAACTATGGCTACACCTTC	CASSNWGSSNYGYTF
.	TRBV29-1	.	TRBJ1-3	TGCAGCGTTGTGTCGCAGGGGCCCGGCTCTGGAAACACCATATATTTT	CSVVSQGPGSGNTIYF